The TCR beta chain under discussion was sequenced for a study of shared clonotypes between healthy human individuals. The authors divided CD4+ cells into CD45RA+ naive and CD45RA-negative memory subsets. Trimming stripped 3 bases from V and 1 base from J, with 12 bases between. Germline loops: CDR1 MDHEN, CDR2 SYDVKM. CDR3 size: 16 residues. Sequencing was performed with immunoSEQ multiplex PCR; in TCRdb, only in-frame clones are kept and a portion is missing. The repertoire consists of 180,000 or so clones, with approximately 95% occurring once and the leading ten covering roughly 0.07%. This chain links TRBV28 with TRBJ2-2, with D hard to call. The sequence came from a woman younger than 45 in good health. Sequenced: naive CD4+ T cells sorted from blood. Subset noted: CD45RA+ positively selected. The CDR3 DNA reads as TGTGCCAGCAGTTTCTCCCGGAGAGGGAACACCGGGGAGCTGTTTTTT. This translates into CASSFSRRGNTGELFF.